What follows are 29 T cell receptor beta chains derived from one specimen sequenced in a study of radiation and T cells in renal cell carcinoma. Time point indicated: baseline pretreatment blood. Treatment reported: 15 Gy SBRT to primary tumor, nephrectomy 4 weeks later. Only in-frame clones appear in the TCRdb table, and some are missing; sequencing was by immunoSEQ multiplex PCR. Seen here are approximately 110,000 clones, approximately 82% observed once, and the top ten hold less than 3.5%. The material was blood, obtained from a patient whose treatment included radiotherapy and nephrectomy. The receptor set was obtained from a woman aged 55 to 70 with renal cell carcinoma.

The rearrangement links TRBV4-3 to TRBJ2-3; 12 bases fit TRBD2. Germline CDR1 and CDR2: LGHNA and YSLEER. CDR3 length: 16 amino acids. The V gene end was trimmed by 1 base and the J gene end by 1 base; junction bases not matched to a gene: 0. This CDR3 is CASSQASGRGTDTQYF. DNA of the CDR3: TGCGCCAGCAGCCAAGCTAGCGGGAGGGGCACAGATACGCAGTATTTT.

The chain carries TRBV9 and TRBJ2-1; 12 bases match TRBD2. CDR1 is SGDLS and CDR2 is YYNGEE in the germline V gene. J gave up 1 base and V 0 bases, and 5 bases lay outside the gene matches. There are 18 residues in the CDR3. The CDR3 region has the DNA TGTGCCAGCAGCGTAGGGCTAGCGGGGGGGCAATCCTACAATGAGCAGTTCTTC. Translated, it gives CASSVGLAGGQSYNEQFF.

This clone was counted a single time. This chain links TRBV28 with TRBJ2-3; 7 bases agree with TRBD1. From germline, CDR1 is MDHEN and CDR2 SYDVKM. V gave up 5 bases and J gave up 6 bases; unmatched junction bases: 8. This CDR3 is 14 amino acids long. The CDR3 DNA is TGTGCCAGCAGTCAACCACAGGGGCACGATACGCAGTATTTT. This gives the protein CASSQPQGHDTQYF.

This clone is deemed medium-sized (0.01 to 0.1%). This chain links TRBV19 with TRBJ1-5; D uncertain. From germline, CDR1 is LNHDA and CDR2 SQIVND (reference sequence). V lost 5 bases and J lost 3, with 8 bases in between. The CDR3 runs 13 residues. The CDR3 DNA sequence: TGTGCCAGTAGTCGGGTCAACAATCAGCCCCAGCATTTT. Translation: CASSRVNNQPQHF.

The sample holds one count of this clone. The gene calls are TRBV6-1 and TRBJ1-2; 7 bases line up with TRBD1. Germline CDR1 and CDR2: MNHNS and SASEGT. V lost 6 bases to trimming and J lost 3 bases; unmatched junction nucleotides: 10. The CDR3 spans 15 residues. The CDR3 sequence is CASRWDRSRDYGYTF. The CDR3 nucleotides read TGTGCCAGCAGATGGGACAGATCGCGAGACTATGGCTACACCTTC.

This clone has a handful of counts. The J gene is TRBJ2-3, the V gene TRBV2; no reliable D call. CDR3 size: 12 residues. The germline V and J ends were trimmed by 4 bases and 1 base, with 3 bases remaining between them. The germline gives CDR1 SNHLY, CDR2 FYNNEI. CDR3 region: CASSVRTDTQYF. The CDR3 DNA sequence: TGTGCCAGCAGTGTGCGCACAGATACGCAGTATTTT.

The gene calls are TRBV19 and TRBJ2-3; D not resolved. Trimming shortened V by 5 bases and J by 1 base, and 13 bases separated the two germline ends. Germline V CDR1 and CDR2: LNHDA, SQIVND (reference sequence). There are 15 residues in the CDR3. The CDR3 nucleotides are TGTGCCAGTAGTGGTCTCAACATCGGCACAGATACGCAGTATTTT. Translation: CASSGLNIGTDTQYF.

The J gene is TRBJ1-4, the V gene TRBV5-4, with D uncertain. The germline V gene encodes CDR1 SGHNT and CDR2 YYREEE (reference sequence). This CDR3 has 14 residues. V lost 3 bases and J 6 bases, leaving 12 bases between the germline ends. The CDR3 spells CASSSDGRDEKLFF. CDR3 DNA sequence: TGTGCCAGCAGCTCGGACGGAAGAGATGAAAAACTGTTTTTT.

V gene TRBV4-1 combines with J gene TRBJ2-7; TRBD1 matches at 7 bases. Germline CDR1 MGHRA, CDR2 YSYEKL. The CDR3 contains 15 residues. Trimming took 3 bases from V and 0 from J; bases not matched to a gene: 5. CDR3 nucleotide sequence: TGCGCCAGCAGCCACAGGGACAGTAGCTCCTACGAGCAGTACTTC. Translated, it gives CASSHRDSSSYEQYF.

This sequence joins TRBV7-2 and TRBJ2-4, with unresolved D. The CDR3 length is 13 residues. CDR1 and CDR2 from the germline V gene are SGHTA and FQGNSA. The germline V and J ends were trimmed by 1 base and 6 bases, with 7 bases remaining between them. The CDR3 nucleotides are TGTGCCAGCAGCTTAGAAACCAGAAACATTCAGTACTTC. Translating it yields CASSLETRNIQYF. Combining the CDR3 with reference TRBV7-2 and TRBJ2-4 gives the whole variable domain GAGVSQSPSNKVTEKGKDVELRCDPISGHTALYWYRQSLGQGLEFLIYFQGNSAPDKSGLPSDRFSAERTGGSVSTLTIQRTQQEDSAVYLCASSLETRNIQYFGAGTRLSVL.

The rearrangement uses TRBV19 and TRBJ2-7; D remains ambiguous. V was cut by 8 bases and J by 4 bases, with 15 bases left in between. This CDR3 has 13 residues. Looked up from germline, CDR1 is LNHDA and CDR2 is SQIVND (reference sequence). This chain's CDR3 is CASSTASGYEQYF. CDR3 coding DNA: TGTGCCAGTTCAACGGCTAGTGGTTACGAGCAGTACTTC.

The genes are TRBV6-6 and TRBJ2-3; D call uncertain. Germline CDR1 MNHNY, CDR2 SVGAGI (reference sequence). V was trimmed by 4 bases and J by 6 bases, leaving 20 bases between them. This CDR3 has 16 amino acids. The CDR3 DNA reads TGTGCCAGCAGTTTCAGCACCATACCTCAGTCGGATACGCAGTATTTT. The encoded protein is CASSFSTIPQSDTQYF.

The rearrangement joins TRBV6-5 to TRBJ1-1; the D is unclear. The length of the CDR3 is 12 residues. Germline V gene lookup returns CDR1 MNHEY and CDR2 SVGAGI. V was trimmed by 2 bases and J by 7 bases, leaving 8 bases between them. This CDR3 reads CASSYTVIEAFF. CDR3 sequence (DNA): TGTGCCAGCAGTTACACTGTGATTGAAGCTTTCTTT.

The chain employs TRBV28 and TRBJ1-5; TRBD1 agrees at 7 bases. The CDR3 totals 14 residues. V shed 5 bases and J 4 bases; nucleotides not matched to a gene: 5. Germline lookup yields CDR1 MDHEN and CDR2 SYDVKM. The CDR3 DNA follows: TGTGCCAGCAGTCCGGTGGACAGGAATCAGCCCCAGCATTTT. Amino acids: CASSPVDRNQPQHF.

The chain links TRBV19 to TRBJ2-5; D may be TRBD2 (6 bases). Germline V gene sequence: CDR1 LNHDA, CDR2 SQIVND (reference sequence). V was trimmed by 11 bases and J by 5 bases, leaving 9 bases between them. CDR3 length equals 10 residues. The CDR3, as DNA: TGTGCCGCGGGGCGGGAGACCCAGTACTTC. Translation: CAAGRETQYF. The full variable domain, with the rest looked up from reference TRBV19 and TRBJ2-5, is DGGITQSPKYLFRKEGQNVTLSCEQNLNHDAMYWYRQDPGQGLRLIYYSQIVNDFQKGDIAEGYSVSREKKESFPLTVTSAQKNPTAFYLCAAGRETQYFGPGTRLLVL.

In its sample, this clone was seen a few times. The chain employs TRBV27 and TRBJ1-1, with a possible D match to TRBD1 (5 bases). The germline V gene has CDR1 MNHEY and CDR2 SMNVEV (reference sequence). The CDR3 extends over 15 amino acids. V shed 5 bases and J shed 1 base, with 14 bases lying between them. The CDR3 DNA follows: TGTGCCAGCAGTCCCCACAGGCGGGAGAACACTGAAGCTTTCTTT. Amino acids: CASSPHRRENTEAFF.

The table lists this clone with a few counts. Other DNA sequences within the sample encode an identical CDR3. V and J are TRBV6-5 and TRBJ1-1; D is unresolved. The germline V gene has CDR1 MNHEY and CDR2 SVGAGI. The CDR3 length is 13 residues. Deletions cut 2 bases from V and 1 base from J, with 5 bases between. CDR3 sequence (DNA): TGTGCCAGCAGTTACGATGGGAACACTGAAGCTTTCTTT. Residues: CASSYDGNTEAFF.

This clone was observed a single time. This chain links TRBV9 with TRBJ2-3, with 10 bases that match TRBD2. The junction had 10 bases not matched to a gene; V was cut back by 3 bases and J by 0 bases. The CDR3 runs 18 residues. Germline V gene data show CDR1 as SGDLS and CDR2 as YYNGEE. CDR3 nucleotides: TGTGCCAGCAGCGCCGGGCTAGCGGGAGCACTTAGCACAGATACGCAGTATTTT. Translating it yields CASSAGLAGALSTDTQYF. The whole variable domain, remainder taken from reference TRBV9 and TRBJ2-3, is DSGVTQTPKHLITATGQRVTLRCSPRSGDLSVYWYQQSLDQGLQFLIQYYNGEERAKGNILERFSAQQFPDLHSELNLSSLELGDSALYFCASSAGLAGALSTDTQYFGPGTRLTVL.

This chain links TRBV27 with TRBJ2-7, with 8 bases lining up with TRBD1. Per the germline V gene, CDR1 is MNHEY and CDR2 is SMNVEV (reference sequence). J lost 2 bases, V lost 3 bases, and 3 bases had no gene match. The CDR3 totals 14 residues. CDR3 amino acids: CASSFRDRTYEQYF. The DNA of the CDR3 is TGTGCCAGCAGTTTTAGGGACAGGACCTACGAGCAGTACTTC.

This clone has more than one count but fewer than ten. The chain employs TRBV19 and TRBJ1-4, with 7 nucleotides matching TRBD1. The trim removed 5 bases at V and 7 bases at J, leaving 10 bases unmatched. Germline CDR1 reads LNHDA; CDR2 reads SQIVND (reference sequence). This CDR3 is 15 amino acids long. The CDR3 protein is CASSFVGTAFEKLFF. Written as DNA, the CDR3 is TGTGCCAGTAGTTTTGTCGGGACAGCATTTGAAAAACTGTTTTTT.

This chain joins TRBV6-6 and TRBJ1-1, with a tentative D call TRBD1 (6 bases). This CDR3 has 14 residues. Germline lookup yields CDR1 MNHNY and CDR2 SVGAGI (reference sequence). Trimming left V 6 bases short and J 1 base short, with 12 bases between. CDR3 amino acids: CASRADRSNTEAFF. The CDR3 nucleotides read TGTGCCAGCAGGGCCGACAGGTCGAACACTGAAGCTTTCTTT.

The chain links TRBV28 to TRBJ1-4, with a possible D match to TRBD1 (5 bases). There are 15 residues in the CDR3. V lost 10 bases, J lost 6 bases, and 21 bases lay in between. The V gene's germline CDR1 is MDHEN and CDR2 SYDVKM. The CDR3 spells CATHPGALEDEKLFF. The CDR3 region has the DNA TGTGCCACCCATCCCGGGGCCCTTGAGGATGAAAAACTGTTTTTT. Combining the CDR3 with reference TRBV28 and TRBJ1-4 gives the whole variable domain DVKVTQSSRYLVKRTGEKVFLECVQDMDHENMFWYRQDPGLGLRLIYFSYDVKMKEKGDIPEGYSVSREKKERFSLILESASTNQTSMYLCATHPGALEDEKLFFGSGTQLSVL.

CDR3 nucleotide sequence: TGTGCCAGCAGCTATGCGGACAGGGGCAGGAACGAGCAGTACTTC. Amino acids: CASSYADRGRNEQYF. This chain links TRBV7-9 with TRBJ2-7, with 9 nucleotides matching TRBD1. The ends lost 4 bases at V and 5 bases at J; junction bases unmatched: 9. CDR1 is SEHNR and CDR2 is FQNEAQ in the germline V gene (reference sequence). CDR3 length: 15 amino acids.

This sequence joins TRBV30 and TRBJ1-1; D uncertain. The V gene lost 5 bases and the J gene lost 5 bases, with 18 bases spanning the gap. The CDR3 extends over 14 amino acids. Germline assignment: CDR1 GTSNPN and CDR2 SVGIG (reference sequence). As DNA, the CDR3 is TGTGCCTGGTCTGGGTCCCCGGAGGGAACTGAAGCTTTCTTT. This encodes CAWSGSPEGTEAFF.

This clone was observed a few times. This rearrangement joins TRBV19 to TRBJ1-2, with D perhaps TRBD1 (6 bases). Per germline, CDR1 LNHDA and CDR2 SQIVND (reference sequence). V was cut by 6 bases and J by 0 bases, with 8 bases left in between. The CDR3 sequence is 13 residues long. This chain's CDR3 is CASRWDTNYGYTF. In DNA, the CDR3 is TGTGCCAGTAGGTGGGACACTAACTATGGCTACACCTTC.

This chain joins TRBV10-3 and TRBJ1-1; no clear D. V was pared by 0 bases and J by 7 bases, with 12 bases between. This CDR3 has 14 amino acids. Germline CDR1 and CDR2: ENHRY and SYGVKD. CDR3 nucleotide sequence: TGTGCCATCAGTGAGTCTGTGCAGGCATATGAAGCTTTCTTT. It codes for CAISESVQAYEAFF.

The gene calls are TRBV9 and TRBJ2-5, with 9 bases identical to TRBD2. The length of the CDR3 is 17 residues. CDR1 SGDLS and CDR2 YYNGEE come from the germline V gene. V was clipped by 5 bases and J by 5 bases; unmatched bases: 16. CDR3: CASSPGLASLSGETQYF. Written as DNA, the CDR3 is TGTGCCAGCAGTCCTGGACTAGCGTCCCTAAGCGGGGAGACCCAGTACTTC.

CDR3 nucleotide sequence: TGCGCCAGCAGCCCCCGGACAGTCAACTACGAGCAGTACTTC. It specifies CASSPRTVNYEQYF. The rearrangement joins TRBV5-1 to TRBJ2-7; TRBD1 might be the D (6 bases). V lost 4 bases, J lost 3 bases, and 14 bases lay in between. The CDR3 has 14 amino acids. In germline, CDR1 is SGHRS, CDR2 YFSETQ. The entire variable domain, with the rest obtained from reference TRBV5-1 and TRBJ2-7, is as follows: KAGVTQTPRYLIKTRGQQVTLSCSPISGHRSVSWYQQTPGQGLQFLFEYFSETQRNKGNFPGRFSGRQFSNSRSEMNVSTLELGDSALYLCASSPRTVNYEQYFGPGTRLTVT.

CDR3 amino acids: CASSRRVVTDTQYF. Here the CDR3 DNA reads TGTGCCAGCAGCAGGAGAGTGGTCACAGATACGCAGTATTTT. The chain couples TRBV6-5 to TRBJ2-3, with unresolved D. Germline V gives CDR1 MNHEY, CDR2 SVGAGI. Trimming took off 6 bases at V and 2 bases at J, with 12 bases between the two ends. The CDR3 runs to 14 residues.